This T cell receptor beta chain was profiled in a study of blood T cells in healthy people across ages. A sample-barcoded 5' primer and a J-beta primer mix were used in a second PCR of roughly 6 to 11 cycles. TCRdb fed the 5' RACE reads into MiXCR, producing one record per CDR3 protein. This sample has about 1.4 million distinct CDR3 sequences; approximately 59% occur once, and the top ten carry 6.7%. V lost 1 base to trimming and J lost 6 bases, with 22 bases between them. CDR1 is DFQATT, CDR2 SNEGSKA, per germline (reference sequence). The CDR3 has 17 residues. The TCR originated in a man between 18 and 35 years old in good health. The sequenced sample consisted of blood. The chain couples TRBV20-1 to TRBJ2-1; D remains ambiguous. The CDR3 reads CSARVAVSKIHSNEQFF. For the CDR3, the DNA is TGCAGTGCTAGAGTCGCCGTATCAAAAATCCATTCCAATGAGCAGTTCTTC.